These 9 T cell receptor beta chains were sequenced from one sample in a study of T cells in Graves' hyperthyroidism and ophthalmopathy. Amplification yielded TCR beta CDR3 regions, with RNA transcripts as the source. The study used the HTBI primer set for a first-round RT-PCR of the TCR CDR3. TCRdb processed the multiplex PCR reads anew with MiXCR; each CDR3 protein has one entry. The sample contains hundreds of thousands of distinct CDR3 sequences, 38% of which appear only once. The sample consisted of blood. The receptor set was obtained from a young man with Graves' hyperthyroidism.

The gene calls are TRBV9 and TRBJ2-6, with D uncertain. CDR1 and CDR2 from the germline V gene are SGDLS and YYNGEE. The V end was cut by 4 bases, the J end by 4 bases, with 6 bases between. This CDR3 contains 13 residues. The CDR3 sequence: CASSSDGANVLTF. CDR3 nucleotide sequence: TGTGCCAGCAGCTCGGACGGGGCCAACGTCCTGACTTTC.

The rearrangement uses TRBV20-1 and TRBJ1-5; no reliable D call. This CDR3 spans 15 amino acids. Trimming pared 3 bases from V and 6 bases from J, leaving 18 bases between. Germline assignment: CDR1 DFQATT and CDR2 SNEGSKA (reference sequence). The CDR3 is CSASHYQKIGQPQHF. The CDR3 DNA reads TGCAGTGCTAGTCACTACCAGAAGATCGGTCAGCCCCAGCATTTT.

The chain joins TRBV4-1 to TRBJ1-5; 7 nucleotides align to TRBD1. This CDR3 is 13 amino acids long. Trimming at V came to 4 bases and at J to 9 bases, leaving 6 bases not matched to a gene. Germline lookup yields CDR1 MGHRA and CDR2 YSYEKL. CDR3 DNA: TGCGCCAGCAGCCTATACAGGGGTAGGCCCCAGCATTTT. It translates to CASSLYRGRPQHF.

CDR3 loop: CATSDPSRGESGELFF. DNA for the CDR3: TGTGCCACCAGTGATCCCTCCAGGGGCGAATCCGGGGAGCTGTTTTTT. The chain combines TRBV24-1 with TRBJ2-2; D might be TRBD1 (6 bases). The germline V gene encodes CDR1 KGHDR and CDR2 SFDVKD. There are 16 residues in the CDR3. Trimming took off 3 bases at V and 6 bases at J, with 16 bases between the two ends.

This clonotype was seen only a few times. The chain links TRBV5-1 to TRBJ2-7; 9 bases are a match to TRBD2. CDR3 length: 15 residues. The germline gives CDR1 SGHRS, CDR2 YFSETQ. The trim removed 4 bases at V and 5 bases at J, leaving 10 bases unmatched. The CDR3 nucleotides are TGCGCCAGCAGCGCGGGGGAGCGGGAGGTCAACGAGCAGTACTTC. Its protein product is CASSAGEREVNEQYF.

The chain carries TRBV9 and TRBJ1-4; 9 bases are a match to TRBD1. The V segment lost 3 bases and the J segment 7 bases; nucleotides outside the gene matches: 4. Germline V lookup: CDR1 SGDLS, CDR2 YYNGEE. The CDR3 is made up of 14 amino acids. In DNA, the CDR3 is TGTGCCAGCAGCGCAACAGGGGGCCTTGAAAAACTGTTTTTT. Amino acids: CASSATGGLEKLFF.

About this clonotype: Sequence at one end of the junction differs from germline and may be a read error. CDR3 coding DNA: TGCCCCAGCAGTGCGGGGGGCTTGAACACTGAAGCTTTCTTT. Translating it yields CPSSAGGLNTEAFF. V gene TRBV10-1 combines with J gene TRBJ1-1; TRBD1 is a possible D gene (6 bases). This CDR3 has 14 residues. CDR1 is WNHNN, CDR2 SYGVQD, per germline (reference sequence).

This clonotype was observed a handful of times. The V and J genes are TRBV20-1 and TRBJ1-5; the D is unclear. This CDR3 region has 13 residues. Per germline, CDR1 DFQATT and CDR2 SNEGSKA (reference sequence). V gave up 4 bases and J gave up 7 bases, with 14 bases separating them. The CDR3 region is CSAIAGEAQPQHF. The CDR3 nucleotides are TGCAGTGCTATAGCCGGGGAAGCCCAGCCCCAGCATTTT.

This clonotype was seen at least ten times. This rearrangement joins TRBV20-1 to TRBJ2-7; the D gene is possibly TRBD1 (6 bases). CDR1 and CDR2 (germline): DFQATT, SNEGSKA (reference sequence). The CDR3 consists of 12 residues. V was pared by 5 bases and J by 2 bases, with 10 bases between. The DNA of the CDR3 is TGCAGTGCTCTCGGACAGACCTACGAGCAGTACTTC. It translates to CSALGQTYEQYF.